This entry lists 29 T cell receptor beta chains sequenced from one sample in a study of cytomegalovirus exposure and HLA in healthy donors. The PCR used 60 Vbeta and 13 Jbeta primers. Generated by immunoSEQ multiplex PCR, the TCRdb table keeps only in-frame clones and is missing some. This sample's table has about 130,000 clones. Sequences were obtained from PBMCs. These receptor sequences come from a woman aged 40 to 50 in good health and CMV-seronegative.

The CDR3 DNA is TGTGCCAGCAGCGTAGAAAGCCCGACTGAGACCCAGTACTTC. Amino acid sequence: CASSVESPTETQYF. V usage is TRBV9 and J usage is TRBJ2-5; no clear D gene. The V end lost 0 bases, the J end lost 5 bases, and 11 bases lay between the germline ends. Germline V CDR1 and CDR2: SGDLS, YYNGEE. The CDR3 sequence is 14 residues long.

V is TRBV10-3 and J is TRBJ1-2; 8 bases align to TRBD1. CDR1 and CDR2 from the germline V gene are ENHRY and SYGVKD. J gave up 8 bases and V 4 bases, and 6 bases lay outside the gene matches. The CDR3 extends over 13 amino acids. CDR3 in amino acids: CAISADRAGGYTF. DNA of the CDR3: TGTGCCATCAGTGCGGACAGGGCGGGGGGCTACACCTTC.

The chain has TRBV18 and TRBJ1-1; D remains ambiguous. V was trimmed by 3 bases and J by 1 base, leaving 6 bases between them. Germline values: CDR1 KGHSH, CDR2 LQKENI. The CDR3 runs to 13 residues. The CDR3: CASSPTGNTEAFF. CDR3 nucleotide sequence: TGTGCCAGCTCACCGACTGGGAACACTGAAGCTTTCTTT. Full variable domain (missing parts from reference TRBV18 and TRBJ1-1): NAGVMQNPRHLVRRRGQEARLRCSPMKGHSHVYWYRQLPEEGLKFMVYLQKENIIDESGMPKERFSAEFPKEGPSILRIQQVVRGDSAAYFCASSPTGNTEAFFGQGTRLTVV.

CDR3 protein: CASRTGTGPVSPQHF. CDR3 nucleotides: TGTGCCAGCAGGACCGGGACAGGCCCTGTATCGCCCCAGCATTTT. The gene calls are TRBV6-6 and TRBJ1-5; 8 bases agree with TRBD1. Germline values: CDR1 MNHNY, CDR2 SVGAGI (reference sequence). V dropped 6 bases and J dropped 9; count of bases not matched to a gene: 13. The CDR3 length is 15 residues.

V and J are TRBV6-1 and TRBJ1-4; no clear D. V was shortened by 6 bases and J by 0 bases, with 8 bases between the two germline ends. CDR1 is MNHNS and CDR2 is SASEGT in the germline V gene. CDR3 length equals 14 residues. CDR3 residues: CASRPLATNEKLFF. The CDR3 DNA is TGTGCCAGCAGACCACTTGCAACTAATGAAAAACTGTTTTTT.

The chain combines TRBV20-1 with TRBJ1-1; no definite D call. V was shortened by 6 bases and J by 3 bases, with 8 bases between the two germline ends. Germline-derived CDR1 and CDR2 are DFQATT and SNEGSKA (reference sequence). The CDR3 sequence is 11 residues long. CDR3 amino acids: CSAGKYTEAFF. DNA for the CDR3: TGCAGTGCCGGGAAATACACTGAAGCTTTCTTT.

This rearrangement joins TRBV6-5 to TRBJ1-2; D is uncertain. In germline, CDR1 is MNHEY, CDR2 SVGAGI. CDR3 length: 13 amino acids. Deletions cut 10 bases from V and 0 bases from J, with 12 bases between. The CDR3 DNA reads TGTGCCACCACGAGGAGTTCTAACTATGGCTACACCTTC. This encodes CATTRSSNYGYTF.

The genes are TRBV5-1 and TRBJ1-4, with TRBD1 matching over 9 bases. V shed 4 bases and J 6 bases; nucleotides not matched to a gene: 4. CDR3 length equals 14 residues. CDR1 and CDR2 (germline): SGHRS, YFSETQ. The CDR3 protein is CASSKDRGHEKLFF. CDR3 nucleotide sequence: TGCGCCAGCAGCAAGGACAGGGGCCATGAAAAACTGTTTTTT.

The rearrangement uses TRBV19 and TRBJ1-2; 8 bases line up with TRBD1. Germline V gene sequence: CDR1 LNHDA, CDR2 SQIVND (reference sequence). There are 13 residues in the CDR3. Losses at the gene ends were 5 bases for V and 4 bases for J; bases not matched to a gene: 3. CDR3 sequence: CASSLGQGYGYTF. The CDR3 nucleotides are TGTGCCAGTAGTCTAGGACAGGGCTATGGCTACACCTTC.

The V and J genes are TRBV21-1 and TRBJ1-1; the table's D gene call, TRBD1, was not cross checked with the DNA. TRBV21-1 is marked as a pseudogene. The CDR3 contains 11 residues. DNA for the CDR3: TGTGCCCCCTTAAGGGGAACTGAAGCTTTCTTT. This gives the protein CAPLRGTEAFF.

The chain combines TRBV6-5 with TRBJ1-1, with D tentatively TRBD1 (5 bases). CDR3 length equals 15 residues. The V gene's germline CDR1 is MNHEY and CDR2 SVGAGI. Trimming pared 8 bases from V and 1 base from J, leaving 17 bases between. In DNA, the CDR3 is TGTGCCAGCTCCCGGCAGGCGGGGCGGAACACTGAAGCTTTCTTT. Translation gives CASSRQAGRNTEAFF.

V is TRBV6-5 and J is TRBJ2-1, with D maybe TRBD1 (5 bases). Trimming removed 2 bases from V and 5 bases from J, with 10 bases in between. CDR1 is MNHEY, CDR2 SVGAGI, per germline. CDR3 length: 14 residues. The CDR3 protein is CASSYLAGNNEQFF. CDR3 DNA sequence: TGTGCCAGCAGTTACCTCGCAGGGAACAATGAGCAGTTCTTC.

V usage is TRBV19 and J usage is TRBJ1-5; D ambiguous. V gave up 6 bases and J gave up 6 bases, with 18 bases separating them. This CDR3 spans 15 amino acids. Germline V gene sequence: CDR1 LNHDA, CDR2 SQIVND (reference sequence). CDR3 sequence (DNA): TGTGCCAGTAGCATCGCCAGGCCCGGAGGTCAGCCCCAGCATTTT. Protein: CASSIARPGGQPQHF.

The V gene is TRBV5-1, the J gene TRBJ2-7; D unclear. Between the trimmed V and J ends, which lost 0 bases and 4 bases, there was a span of 5 bases. The CDR3 is made up of 12 amino acids. CDR1 and CDR2 from the germline V gene are SGHRS and YFSETQ. The CDR3 region is CASSLGAYEQYF. The CDR3 DNA sequence: TGCGCCAGCAGCTTGGGGGCTTACGAGCAGTACTTC. Together with reference TRBV5-1 and TRBJ2-7, the CDR3 gives the full variable domain: KAGVTQTPRYLIKTRGQQVTLSCSPISGHRSVSWYQQTPGQGLQFLFEYFSETQRNKGNFPGRFSGRQFSNSRSEMNVSTLELGDSALYLCASSLGAYEQYFGPGTRLTVT.

This chain uses TRBV4-3 with TRBJ2-2; D ambiguous. Germline lookup yields CDR1 LGHNA and CDR2 YSLEER. The CDR3 covers 16 residues. V lost 0 bases and J 0 bases, leaving 8 bases between the germline ends. This CDR3 reads CASSQEAQPNTGELFF. CDR3 bases: TGCGCCAGCAGCCAAGAGGCACAACCGAACACCGGGGAGCTGTTTTTT.

This chain joins TRBV5-1 and TRBJ1-1, with 7 bases lining up with TRBD1. Germline assignment: CDR1 SGHRS and CDR2 YFSETQ. The CDR3 is 16 amino acids. J lost 3 bases, V lost 2 bases, and 10 bases had no gene match. This CDR3 is CASSFTPGGRDTEAFF. CDR3 in DNA: TGCGCCAGCAGCTTTACCCCAGGGGGACGGGACACTGAAGCTTTCTTT.

For the CDR3, the DNA is TGTGCCAGCAGTGAAGCGAGCAGGGGGGCGCGGGACGAGCAGTACTTC. It yields the protein CASSEASRGARDEQYF. The rearrangement links TRBV6-1 to TRBJ2-7, with a weak D call TRBD1 (7 bases). Germline CDR1 MNHNS, CDR2 SASEGT. V gave up 0 bases and J gave up 5 bases, with 17 bases separating them. This CDR3 comprises 16 residues.

The chain is built from TRBV10-3 and TRBJ1-5; perhaps TRBD1 as D (6 bases). The CDR3 sequence is 13 residues long. Germline V gene sequence: CDR1 ENHRY, CDR2 SYGVKD. The V end was cut by 5 bases, the J end by 5 bases, with 10 bases between. This chain's CDR3 is CAISRQEDQPQHF. As DNA, the CDR3 is TGTGCCATCAGTAGACAGGAGGATCAGCCCCAGCATTTT.

As DNA, the CDR3 is TGTGCCAGCAGTTACTCTCCAGGGGCGATGACTGAAGCTTTCTTT. It codes for CASSYSPGAMTEAFF. The V and J genes are TRBV6-6 and TRBJ1-1; D might be TRBD1 (6 bases). V was shortened by 0 bases and J by 5 bases, with 13 bases between the two germline ends. Germline-derived CDR1 and CDR2 are MNHNY and SVGAGI (reference sequence). The CDR3 totals 15 residues.

This chain connects TRBV6-1 to TRBJ2-1; 7 nucleotides agree with TRBD2. The junction had 12 bases not matched to a gene; V was cut back by 6 bases and J by 7 bases. The germline CDR1 and CDR2 sequences are MNHNS and SASEGT. This CDR3 is built from 15 residues. The CDR3 loop reads CASRVAGPKVNEQFF. The CDR3 nucleotides are TGTGCCAGCAGGGTAGCGGGCCCAAAAGTAAATGAGCAGTTCTTC.

The chain is built from TRBV9 and TRBJ2-5; D remains ambiguous. Trimming stripped 0 bases from V and 2 bases from J, with 8 bases between. The CDR3 consists of 14 residues. The germline V gene has CDR1 SGDLS and CDR2 YYNGEE. The CDR3 bases are TGTGCCAGCAGCGTAGCGCACACGCAAGAGACCCAGTACTTC. Residues: CASSVAHTQETQYF.

This chain uses TRBV29-1 with TRBJ1-2; D is unclear. The ends were cut back, 2 bases at V and 1 base at J, with 11 bases in the middle. The CDR3 is made up of 14 amino acids. Germline V lookup: CDR1 SQVTM, CDR2 ANQGSEA. In nucleotides, the CDR3 is TGCAGCGTTGAATACGGGAAATTTAACTATGGCTACACCTTC. Protein: CSVEYGKFNYGYTF.

This rearrangement joins TRBV7-3 to TRBJ1-1; D is unclear. Trimming shortened V by 4 bases and J by 1 base, and 22 bases separated the two germline ends. Germline CDR1 reads SGHTA; CDR2 reads FQGTGA. The CDR3 length is 18 residues. CDR3 region: CASSSQDHGVGKNTEAFF. The CDR3, as DNA: TGTGCCAGCAGCTCCCAAGATCACGGGGTGGGGAAGAACACTGAAGCTTTCTTT.

The chain carries TRBV27 and TRBJ2-3, with TRBD1 matching over 7 bases. Germline V lookup: CDR1 MNHEY, CDR2 SMNVEV (reference sequence). CDR3 size: 17 residues. V was pared by 3 bases and J by 1 base, with 10 bases of the junction left unmatched. In nucleotides, the CDR3 is TGTGCCAGCAGTTTTGGAGCAGGGGGTATGGGCACAGATACGCAGTATTTT. Translating it yields CASSFGAGGMGTDTQYF.

This chain uses TRBV7-9 with TRBJ2-7; TRBD1 aligns across 10 bases. CDR3 length: 15 residues. Germline CDR1 and CDR2: SEHNR and FQNEAQ (reference sequence). The ends lost 3 bases at V and 3 bases at J; junction bases unmatched: 5. The CDR3, as DNA: TGTGCCAGCAGCTTCAGCCGGGACAGGGGCTACGAGCAGTACTTC. Translated, it gives CASSFSRDRGYEQYF. The variable domain in full, completed from reference TRBV7-9 and TRBJ2-7, reads DTGVSQNPRHKITKRGQNVTFRCDPISEHNRLYWYRQTLGQGPEFLTYFQNEAQLEKSRLLSDRFSAERPKGSFSTLEIQRTEQGDSAMYLCASSFSRDRGYEQYFGPGTRLTVT.

V gene TRBV6-4 combines with J gene TRBJ2-2, with TRBD2 matching over 8 bases. J lost 2 bases, V lost 4 bases, and 9 bases had no gene match. This CDR3 region has 17 residues. CDR1 is MRHNA and CDR2 is SNTAGT in the germline V gene. CDR3 region: CASSAVAGGLNTGELFF. DNA for the CDR3: TGTGCCAGCAGTGCGGTTGCGGGGGGCCTTAACACCGGGGAGCTGTTTTTT.

The chain couples TRBV11-2 to TRBJ2-2; TRBD2 is a possible D gene (6 bases). V was clipped by 6 bases and J by 9 bases, with 11 bases between them. There are 12 residues in the CDR3. From germline, CDR1 is SGHAT and CDR2 FQNNGV. CDR3 protein: CASRRDGWELFF. The CDR3 DNA sequence: TGTGCCAGCAGGCGGGACGGCTGGGAGCTGTTTTTT. Variable domain in full (rest from reference TRBV11-2 and TRBJ2-2): EAGVAQSPRYKIIEKRQSVAFWCNPISGHATLYWYQQILGQGPKLLIQFQNNGVVDDSQLPKDRFSAERLKGVDSTLKIQPAKLEDSAVYLCASRRDGWELFFGEGSRLTVL.

V is TRBV15 and J is TRBJ2-2; D not certain. In germline, CDR1 is LNHNV, CDR2 YYDKDF (reference sequence). The length of the CDR3 is 13 residues. Trimming removed 0 bases at V and 6 bases at J, with 5 bases between. The CDR3 protein is CATSREVAGELFF. The CDR3 DNA follows: TGTGCCACCAGCAGAGAAGTAGCCGGGGAGCTGTTTTTT.

With regard to this clone: This same CDR3 is encoded by further DNA sequences in the sample. The chain uses TRBV29-1 and TRBJ1-5; D is possibly TRBD1 (5 bases). The germline V gene encodes CDR1 SQVTM and CDR2 ANQGSEA. CDR3 size: 13 residues. Trimming removed 4 bases at V and 4 bases at J, with 11 bases between. This CDR3 reads CSVGGQGNQPQHF. CDR3 DNA: TGCAGCGTTGGTGGGCAGGGTAATCAGCCCCAGCATTTT.